This T cell receptor beta chain was sequenced during a study of shared clonotypes between healthy human individuals. Donors were Caucasian adults residing in Nashville, Tennessee, USA. V was pared by 6 bases and J by 1 base, with 8 bases of the junction left unmatched. Germline V gene data show CDR1 as SQVTM and CDR2 as ANQGSEA. This CDR3 region has 15 residues. Original handling: Junction-only sequences produced by ImmunoSEQ had no quality scores, so filtering differed. Generated by immunoSEQ multiplex PCR, the TCRdb table keeps only in-frame clones and is missing some. V and J calls and clone size are given by that table; D and trimming were obtained from the DNA. The sample consists of around 500,000 clones, about 85% of them appearing once.

The source of this sequence is a woman aged 40 to 50 in good health. Some clones in this sample may be carry-over from other donors' samples. The specimen was PBMCs. J is TRBJ2-2 and V is TRBV29-1; TRBD2 matches at 7 bases. CDR3 DNA sequence: TGCAGCGTCTCCCCTAGCGGCGTGAACACCGGGGAGCTGTTTTTT. This sequence encodes CSVSPSGVNTGELFF.